This T cell receptor beta chain was identified during a study of cytomegalovirus exposure and HLA in healthy donors. Notes on the study in general: Only CMV serostatus was available as immune exposure information. Both high specificity and high sensitivity reportedly marked the classifier's diagnosis of cytomegalovirus status. A previous analysis found most TCR beta V segments productive roughly 87% or roughly 30% of the time.

CDR3 size: 14 residues. Deletions cut 6 bases from V and 4 bases from J, with 15 bases between. Germline V CDR1 and CDR2: MNHNY, SVGAGI (reference sequence). On this clone: Its antigen is still unknown.

13 Jbeta primers and 60 Vbeta primers were used for the PCR. As originally analysed: Some 9.9 million of tens of millions of unique TCR beta chains were shared, per a later count. Measured with immunoSEQ multiplex PCR; TCRdb has only the in-frame clones, and not every one. For V, J and clone size, that table is used; D and trimming come from the DNA. The sample has more than 200,000 clones. This TCR derives from a woman aged 25 to 45 in good health and CMV-seropositive. Specimen: PBMCs. The chain combines TRBV6-6 with TRBJ2-5, with D possibly TRBD1 on 7 matching bases. The CDR3 sequence: CASRTPGGTETQYF. The CDR3 bases are TGTGCCAGCAGAACCCCAGGGGGGACAGAGACCCAGTACTTC.